A single sample is the source of the 10 T cell receptor beta chains below, sequenced in a study of T cells in Graves' hyperthyroidism and ophthalmopathy. The source material, RNA transcripts, was used to amplify TCR beta CDR3 regions. First-round RT-PCR with HTBI primers amplified the TCR CDR3 region. A single record per CDR3 protein comes from TCRdb applying MiXCR to the multiplex PCR reads. The repertoire holds over 350,000 distinct CDR3 sequences, about 14% seen once, with 25% to 30% in the top ten. The sample was blood. These TCRs come from a man aged 50 to 60 with Graves' ophthalmopathy.

This clonotype came up many times. The chain links TRBV20-1 to TRBJ2-7, with D tentatively TRBD2 (6 bases). The CDR3 is 15 amino acids. Germline CDR1 DFQATT, CDR2 SNEGSKA (reference sequence). V dropped 3 bases and J dropped 0 bases, with 15 bases sitting between them. CDR3 region: CSASADWRGSYEQYF. CDR3 DNA sequence: TGCAGTGCTAGTGCCGATTGGCGGGGCTCCTACGAGCAGTACTTC.

Many counts were recorded for this clonotype. The chain recombines TRBV20-1 with TRBJ1-3; possible D gene TRBD1, 5 bases. Between the trimmed V and J ends, which lost 0 bases and 2 bases, there was a span of 8 bases. There are 14 residues in the CDR3. CDR1 is DFQATT, CDR2 SNEGSKA, per germline (reference sequence). The CDR3 spells CSAREGGAGNTIYF. CDR3 in DNA: TGCAGTGCTAGAGAGGGAGGGGCTGGAAACACCATATATTTT.

This clonotype was recorded a few times. The rearrangement links TRBV11-3 to TRBJ1-2; TRBD1 is a possible D gene (5 bases). Between the trimmed V and J ends, which lost 1 base and 4 bases, there was a span of 10 bases. The CDR3 is 14 amino acids. Germline-derived CDR1 and CDR2 are SGHNT and YENEEA. For the CDR3, the DNA is TGTGCCAGCAGCTTAGGAGCCGGGACCTATGGCTACACCTTC. Its translation is CASSLGAGTYGYTF.

This clonotype has a count of ten or more. The rearrangement joins TRBV30 to TRBJ2-2; TRBD1 agrees at 10 bases. The junction had 7 bases not matched to a gene; V was cut back by 5 bases and J by 4 bases. Germline CDR1 reads GTSNPN; CDR2 reads SVGIG (reference sequence). CDR3 length: 15 amino acids. CDR3 amino acids: CAWDGTGVGTGELFF. DNA of the CDR3: TGTGCCTGGGATGGGACAGGGGTAGGCACCGGGGAGCTGTTTTTT. Supplemented by reference TRBV30 and TRBJ2-2, the full variable domain reads SQTIHQWPATLVQPVGSPLSLECTVEGTSNPNLYWYRQAAGRGLQLLFYSVGIGQISSEVPQNLSASRPQDRQFILSSKKLLLSDSGFYLCAWDGTGVGTGELFFGEGSRLTVL.

This clonotype was counted many times. This chain uses TRBV5-1 with TRBJ2-2, with TRBD1 matching over 8 bases. Germline values: CDR1 SGHRS, CDR2 YFSETQ. This CDR3 has 15 amino acids. With 4 bases clipped from V and 5 bases from J, the junction kept 7 bases outside the gene matches. Here the CDR3 DNA reads TGCGCCAGCAGCGCAGGACAGGGTATTACCGGGGAGCTGTTTTTT. Its protein is CASSAGQGITGELFF.

This clonotype was recorded at least ten times. The genes are TRBV27 and TRBJ2-3; TRBD2 matches 8 bases. V was clipped by 1 base and J by 2 bases; unmatched bases: 5. Looked up from germline, CDR1 is MNHEY and CDR2 is SMNVEV (reference sequence). The CDR3 loop spans 16 amino acids. This CDR3 is CASSLYAREVTDTQYF. For the CDR3, the DNA is TGTGCCAGCAGTTTATACGCGCGGGAGGTCACAGATACGCAGTATTTT.

This chain joins TRBV28 and TRBJ2-4, with TRBD1 matching 9 bases. The CDR3 has 18 residues. Germline trimming cut 7 bases from V and 3 bases from J; bases unmatched to any gene: 16. Germline CDR1 MDHEN, CDR2 SYDVKM. CDR3: CASTLSGTGREDKNIQYF. The CDR3 bases are TGTGCCAGCACCCTCAGTGGGACAGGGAGAGAGGACAAAAACATTCAGTACTTC.

In regard to this clonotype: A much larger clone lies a single base off, so this may be a read error. V usage is TRBV27 and J usage is TRBJ2-3; D possibly corresponds to TRBD1 (5 bases). The J call is doubtful: the DNA matches TRBJ1-5 better. The germline V gene encodes CDR1 MNHEY and CDR2 SMNVEV (reference sequence). This CDR3 region has 14 residues. The DNA of the CDR3 is TGTGCCAGCAGTTCCGTTCCCCAGGGAGATACGCAGCATTTT. Its translation: CASSSVPQGDTQHF.

This clonotype was observed at least ten times. J is TRBJ1-6 and V is TRBV2; 8 nucleotides agree with TRBD1. The CDR3 has 14 residues. The ends lost 3 bases at V and 7 bases at J; junction bases unmatched: 2. Germline CDR1 and CDR2: SNHLY and FYNNEI. The CDR3 protein is CASSDRGRNSPLHF. CDR3 coding DNA: TGTGCCAGCAGTGACAGGGGGCGAAATTCACCCCTCCACTTT.

This clonotype appeared many times. The chain combines TRBV5-1 with TRBJ2-1, with TRBD2 matching 11 bases. Germline assignment: CDR1 SGHRS and CDR2 YFSETQ. With 0 bases clipped from V and 6 bases from J, the junction kept 8 bases outside the gene matches. The CDR3 totals 17 residues. The CDR3 nucleotides read TGCGCCAGCAGCTTGGGGCCAGTAGCGGGAGGGAGCAATGAGCAGTTCTTC. This sequence encodes CASSLGPVAGGSNEQFF. Drawing the rest from reference TRBV5-1 and TRBJ2-1, the complete variable domain is KAGVTQTPRYLIKTRGQQVTLSCSPISGHRSVSWYQQTPGQGLQFLFEYFSETQRNKGNFPGRFSGRQFSNSRSEMNVSTLELGDSALYLCASSLGPVAGGSNEQFFGPGTRLTVL.